This entry lists 4 T cell receptor beta chains sequenced from one sample in a study of cytomegalovirus exposure and HLA in healthy donors. It was with 60 Vbeta and 13 Jbeta primers that the PCR ran. Method: immunoSEQ multiplex PCR; TCRdb's copy keeps in-frame clones and lacks some. The table includes over 150,000 clones, over 70% detected once. Material for sequencing was PBMCs. These receptors were taken from a woman aged 25-40 years in good health and CMV-seropositive.

The chain recombines TRBV6-5 with TRBJ2-7, with 9 bases identical to TRBD2. V trimming: 4 bases; J trimming: 3 bases; junction bases outside the gene matches: 1. CDR1 and CDR2 from the germline V gene are MNHEY and SVGAGI. The CDR3 loop spans 13 amino acids. The CDR3 coding sequence is TGTGCCAGCAGTTCGACTAGCGGCTACGAGCAGTACTTC. As protein: CASSSTSGYEQYF.

This clone was picked up a small number of times. The chain couples TRBV5-4 to TRBJ2-2; 7 bases agree with TRBD2. This CDR3 spans 15 amino acids. Trimming cost V 0 bases and J 5 bases; bases outside gene matches: 4. Germline loops: CDR1 SGHNT, CDR2 YYREEE (reference sequence). The CDR3 sequence is CASSLGGSVTGELFF. CDR3 coding DNA: TGTGCCAGCAGCTTGGGCGGGAGTGTGACCGGGGAGCTGTTTTTT.

The CDR3: CASSVSAGVSYNEQFF. The CDR3 nucleotides read TGTGCCAGTAGTGTCTCCGCGGGGGTCTCCTACAATGAGCAGTTCTTC. V is TRBV19 and J is TRBJ2-1; 7 bases match TRBD2. The V and J ends lost 5 bases and 0 bases, in that order; junction bases with no gene match: 7. The germline gives CDR1 LNHDA, CDR2 SQIVND (reference sequence). This CDR3 comprises 16 residues.

The chain has TRBV7-9 and TRBJ2-7, with D perhaps TRBD1 (6 bases). Germline loops: CDR1 SEHNR, CDR2 FQNEAQ (reference sequence). Trimming shortened V by 10 bases and J by 0 bases, and 13 bases separated the two germline ends. CDR3 length: 13 residues. The CDR3 region is CATRTDSSYEQYF. CDR3 DNA: TGTGCCACTAGGACGGACAGCTCCTACGAGCAGTACTTC. The whole variable domain, filled in from reference TRBV7-9 and TRBJ2-7, reads DTGVSQNPRHKITKRGQNVTFRCDPISEHNRLYWYRQTLGQGPEFLTYFQNEAQLEKSRLLSDRFSAERPKGSFSTLEIQRTEQGDSAMYLCATRTDSSYEQYFGPGTRLTVT.